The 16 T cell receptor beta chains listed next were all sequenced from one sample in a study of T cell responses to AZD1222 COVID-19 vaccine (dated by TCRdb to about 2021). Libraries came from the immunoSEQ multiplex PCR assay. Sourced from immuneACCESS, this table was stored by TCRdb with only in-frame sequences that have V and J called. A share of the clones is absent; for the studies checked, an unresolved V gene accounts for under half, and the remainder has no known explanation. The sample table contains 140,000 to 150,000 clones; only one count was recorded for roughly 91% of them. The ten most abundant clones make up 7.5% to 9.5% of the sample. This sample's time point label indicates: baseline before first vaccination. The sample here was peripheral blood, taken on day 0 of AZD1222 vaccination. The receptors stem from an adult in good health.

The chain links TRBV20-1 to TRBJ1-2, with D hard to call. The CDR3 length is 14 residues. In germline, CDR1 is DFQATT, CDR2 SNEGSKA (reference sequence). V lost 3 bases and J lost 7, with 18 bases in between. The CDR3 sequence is CSASWSGSTGGYTF. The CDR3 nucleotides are TGCAGTGCTAGTTGGTCAGGATCTACCGGTGGCTACACCTTC.

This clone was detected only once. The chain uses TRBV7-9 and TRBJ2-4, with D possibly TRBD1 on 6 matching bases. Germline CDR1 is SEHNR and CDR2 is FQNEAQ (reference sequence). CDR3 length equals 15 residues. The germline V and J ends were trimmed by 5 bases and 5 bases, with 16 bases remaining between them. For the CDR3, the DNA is TGTGCCAGCAGCACCCTCAGGAAGGGGGAAAACATTCAGTACTTC. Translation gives CASSTLRKGENIQYF. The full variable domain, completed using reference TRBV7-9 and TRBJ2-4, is DTGVSQNPRHKITKRGQNVTFRCDPISEHNRLYWYRQTLGQGPEFLTYFQNEAQLEKSRLLSDRFSAERPKGSFSTLEIQRTEQGDSAMYLCASSTLRKGENIQYFGAGTRLSVL.

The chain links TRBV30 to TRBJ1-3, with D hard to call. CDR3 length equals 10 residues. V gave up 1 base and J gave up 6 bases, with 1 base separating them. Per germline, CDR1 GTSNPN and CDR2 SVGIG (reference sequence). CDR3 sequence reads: CAWSENTIYF. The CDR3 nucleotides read TGTGCCTGGAGTGAAAACACCATATATTTT. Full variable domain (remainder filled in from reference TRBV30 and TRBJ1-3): SQTIHQWPATLVQPVGSPLSLECTVEGTSNPNLYWYRQAAGRGLQLLFYSVGIGQISSEVPQNLSASRPQDRQFILSSKKLLLSDSGFYLCAWSENTIYFGEGSWLTVV.

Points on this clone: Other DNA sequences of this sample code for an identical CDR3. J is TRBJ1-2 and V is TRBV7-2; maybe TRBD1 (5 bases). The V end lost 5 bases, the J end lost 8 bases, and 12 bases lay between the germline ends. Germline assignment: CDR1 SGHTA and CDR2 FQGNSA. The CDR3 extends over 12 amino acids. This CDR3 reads CASSPQGYGYTF. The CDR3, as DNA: TGTGCCAGCAGCCCTCAGGGATACGGCTACACCTTC. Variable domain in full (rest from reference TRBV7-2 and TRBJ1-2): GAGVSQSPSNKVTEKGKDVELRCDPISGHTALYWYRQSLGQGLEFLIYFQGNSAPDKSGLPSDRFSAERTGGSVSTLTIQRTQQEDSAVYLCASSPQGYGYTFGSGTRLTVV.

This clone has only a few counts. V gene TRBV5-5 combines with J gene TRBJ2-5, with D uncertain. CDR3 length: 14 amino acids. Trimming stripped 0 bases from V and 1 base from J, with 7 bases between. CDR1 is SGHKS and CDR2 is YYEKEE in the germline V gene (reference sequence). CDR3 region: CASSLGAAQETQYF. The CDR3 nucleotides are TGTGCCAGCAGCTTGGGTGCCGCCCAAGAGACCCAGTACTTC.

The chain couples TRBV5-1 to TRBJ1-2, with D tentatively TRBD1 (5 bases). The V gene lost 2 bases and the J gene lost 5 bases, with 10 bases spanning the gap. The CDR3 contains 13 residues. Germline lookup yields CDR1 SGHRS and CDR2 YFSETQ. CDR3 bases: TGCGCCAGCAGCTTAGGGACGGAGTATGGCTACACCTTC. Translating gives CASSLGTEYGYTF. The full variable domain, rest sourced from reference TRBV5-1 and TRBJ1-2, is KAGVTQTPRYLIKTRGQQVTLSCSPISGHRSVSWYQQTPGQGLQFLFEYFSETQRNKGNFPGRFSGRQFSNSRSEMNVSTLELGDSALYLCASSLGTEYGYTFGSGTRLTVV.

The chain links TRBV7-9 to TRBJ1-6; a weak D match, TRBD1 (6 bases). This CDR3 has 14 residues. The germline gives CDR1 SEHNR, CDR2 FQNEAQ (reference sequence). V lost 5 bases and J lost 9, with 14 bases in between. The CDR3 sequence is CASSIGQLGSPLHF. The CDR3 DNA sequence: TGTGCCAGCAGCATCGGACAGCTTGGTTCACCCCTCCACTTT. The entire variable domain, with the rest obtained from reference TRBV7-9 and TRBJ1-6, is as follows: DTGVSQNPRHKITKRGQNVTFRCDPISEHNRLYWYRQTLGQGPEFLTYFQNEAQLEKSRLLSDRFSAERPKGSFSTLEIQRTEQGDSAMYLCASSIGQLGSPLHFGNGTRLTVT.

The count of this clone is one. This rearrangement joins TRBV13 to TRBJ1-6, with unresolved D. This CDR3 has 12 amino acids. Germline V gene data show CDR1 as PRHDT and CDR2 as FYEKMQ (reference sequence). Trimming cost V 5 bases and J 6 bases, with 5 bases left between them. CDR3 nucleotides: TGTGCCAGCAGCACCAGTAATTCACCCCTCCACTTT. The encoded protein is CASSTSNSPLHF.

The chain's CDR3 is CASSTIDTYEKLFF. CDR3 nucleotide sequence: TGTGCCAGCAGTACCATCGACACTTATGAAAAACTGTTTTTT. V and J are TRBV28 and TRBJ1-4, with D uncertain. Germline CDR1 is MDHEN and CDR2 is SYDVKM. The CDR3 contains 14 residues. V dropped 5 bases and J dropped 6 bases, with 13 bases sitting between them.

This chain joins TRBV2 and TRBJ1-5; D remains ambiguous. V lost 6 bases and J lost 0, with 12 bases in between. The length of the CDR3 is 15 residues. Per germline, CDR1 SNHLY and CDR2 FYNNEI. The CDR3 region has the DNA TGTGCCAGCAGGCGCGGACTGATTAGCAATCAGCCCCAGCATTTT. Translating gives CASRRGLISNQPQHF.

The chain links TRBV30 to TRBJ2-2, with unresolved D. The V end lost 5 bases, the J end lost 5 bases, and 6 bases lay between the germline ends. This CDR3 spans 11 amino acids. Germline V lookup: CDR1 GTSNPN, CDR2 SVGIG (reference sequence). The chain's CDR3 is CAWEITGELFF. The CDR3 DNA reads TGTGCCTGGGAAATTACCGGGGAGCTGTTTTTT.

In DNA, the CDR3 is TGTGCCACCAGTGATTTTTCGCGGGGTGAGCAGTTCTTC. It encodes CATSDFSRGEQFF. V is TRBV24-1 and J is TRBJ2-1; TRBD2 might be the D (6 bases). The CDR3 length is 13 residues. V was cut by 1 base and J by 9 bases, with 9 bases left in between. The germline CDR1 and CDR2 sequences are KGHDR and SFDVKD.

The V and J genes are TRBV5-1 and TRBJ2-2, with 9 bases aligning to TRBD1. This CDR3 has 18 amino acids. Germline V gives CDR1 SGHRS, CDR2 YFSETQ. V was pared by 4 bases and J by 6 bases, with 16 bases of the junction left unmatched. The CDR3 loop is CASSAKQDRGFIAGELFF. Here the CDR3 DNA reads TGCGCCAGCAGCGCAAAGCAGGACAGGGGATTCATCGCCGGGGAGCTGTTTTTT.

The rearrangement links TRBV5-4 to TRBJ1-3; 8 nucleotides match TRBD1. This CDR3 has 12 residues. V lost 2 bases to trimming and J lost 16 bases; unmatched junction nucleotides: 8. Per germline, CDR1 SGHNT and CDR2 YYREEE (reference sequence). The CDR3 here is CASSFDGQGAYF. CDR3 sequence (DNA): TGTGCCAGCAGCTTTGACGGACAGGGTGCGTATTTT.

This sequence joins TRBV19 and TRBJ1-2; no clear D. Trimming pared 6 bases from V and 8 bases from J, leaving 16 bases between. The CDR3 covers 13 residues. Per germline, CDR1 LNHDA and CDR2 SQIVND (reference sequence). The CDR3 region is CASSQTESGGYTF. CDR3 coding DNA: TGTGCCAGTAGCCAGACGGAAAGCGGCGGCTACACCTTC.

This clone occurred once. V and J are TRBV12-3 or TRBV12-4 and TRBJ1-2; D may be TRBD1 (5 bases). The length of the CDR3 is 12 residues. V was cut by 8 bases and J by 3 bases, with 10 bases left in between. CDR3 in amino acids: CASGGSDYGYTF. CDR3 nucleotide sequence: TGTGCCAGCGGGGGGTCGGACTATGGCTACACCTTC.